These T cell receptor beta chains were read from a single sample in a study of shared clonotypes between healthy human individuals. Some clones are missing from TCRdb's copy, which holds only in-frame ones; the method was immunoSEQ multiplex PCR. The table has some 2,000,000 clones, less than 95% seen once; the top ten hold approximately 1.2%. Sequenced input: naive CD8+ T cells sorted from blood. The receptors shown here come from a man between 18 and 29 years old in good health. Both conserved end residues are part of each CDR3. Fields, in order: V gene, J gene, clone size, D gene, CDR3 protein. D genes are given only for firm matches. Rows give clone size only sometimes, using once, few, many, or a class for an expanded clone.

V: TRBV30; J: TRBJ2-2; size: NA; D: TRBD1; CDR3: CAGDRGNLDTGELFF
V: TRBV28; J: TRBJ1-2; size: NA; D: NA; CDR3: CASSYRDRGYGYTF
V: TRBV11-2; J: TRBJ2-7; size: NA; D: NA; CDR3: CASSGGTGYTYEQYF
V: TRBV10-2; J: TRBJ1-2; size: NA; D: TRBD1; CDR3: CASSVAWTGSDYGYTF
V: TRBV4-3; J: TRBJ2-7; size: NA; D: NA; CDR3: CASSQDRSKRGYEQYF
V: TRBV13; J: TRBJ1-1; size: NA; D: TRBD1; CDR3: CASSHGQDREAFF
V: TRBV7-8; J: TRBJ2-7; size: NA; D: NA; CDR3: CASSLSRTYEQYF
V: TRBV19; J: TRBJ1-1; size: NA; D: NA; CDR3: CASSIKITEPNTEAFF
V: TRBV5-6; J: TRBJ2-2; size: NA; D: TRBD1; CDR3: CASREQGARTGELFF
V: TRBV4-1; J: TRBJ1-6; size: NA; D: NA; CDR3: CASSQTELNYNSPLHF
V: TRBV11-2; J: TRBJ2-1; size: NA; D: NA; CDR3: CASSVTADRYNEQFF
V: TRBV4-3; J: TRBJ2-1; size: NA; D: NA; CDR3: CASSLGDGNSYNEQFF
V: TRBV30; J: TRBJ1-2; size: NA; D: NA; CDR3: CAWSGTGTGGYTF
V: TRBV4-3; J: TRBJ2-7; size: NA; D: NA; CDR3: CASSQHRGPSSYEQYF
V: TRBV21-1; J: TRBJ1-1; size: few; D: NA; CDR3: CASSKVGGNTEAFF
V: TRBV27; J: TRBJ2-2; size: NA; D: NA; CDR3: CASSQGQDYGELFF